These 8 T cell receptor beta chains were sequenced from one sample in a study of blood T cell repertoires in COVID-19. Sequencing was performed with immunoSEQ multiplex PCR; in TCRdb, only in-frame clones are kept and a portion is missing. The table has some 280,000 clones, about 91% seen once; the top ten hold about an eighth. Sample: peripheral blood. All receptors come from a woman in her fifties or sixties with acute or convalescent COVID-19.

This clone was detected once. The gene calls are TRBV9 and TRBJ1-2; 9 positions match TRBD1. The ends lost 4 bases at V and 5 bases at J; junction bases unmatched: 12. The germline V gene has CDR1 SGDLS and CDR2 YYNGEE. The CDR3 has 16 residues. The CDR3 coding sequence is TGTGCCAGCAGCCTATACTCCACAGGGGGCGCTTATGGCTACACCTTC. Protein: CASSLYSTGGAYGYTF. The whole variable domain, remainder taken from reference TRBV9 and TRBJ1-2, is DSGVTQTPKHLITATGQRVTLRCSPRSGDLSVYWYQQSLDQGLQFLIQYYNGEERAKGNILERFSAQQFPDLHSELNLSSLELGDSALYFCASSLYSTGGAYGYTFGSGTRLTVV.

The rearrangement joins TRBV10-3 to TRBJ2-2, with 9 bases aligning to TRBD1. V lost 9 bases, J lost 4 bases, and 6 bases stayed unmatched. This CDR3 contains 14 residues. The germline V gene encodes CDR1 ENHRY and CDR2 SYGVKD. The CDR3, as DNA: TGTGCCATTCGACAGGGGGGGTCCACCGGGGAGCTGTTTTTT. Translating it yields CAIRQGGSTGELFF.

The genes are TRBV11-2 and TRBJ2-5; TRBD2 matches at 10 bases. V lost 5 bases to trimming and J lost 5 bases; unmatched junction nucleotides: 8. CDR3 size: 15 residues. Germline loops: CDR1 SGHAT, CDR2 FQNNGV. The CDR3 nucleotides are TGTGCCAGCAGCATCTCCGGGACTAGCGCGGAGACCCAGTACTTC. Amino acids: CASSISGTSAETQYF.

The V call is TRBV7-3, the J call TRBJ1-6; no clear D gene. There are 14 residues in the CDR3. The V end was cut by 5 bases, the J end by 5 bases, with 10 bases between. Germline V gives CDR1 SGHTA, CDR2 FQGTGA. The CDR3 nucleotides read TGTGCCAGCAGCATGGGCATTAATAATTCACCCCTCCACTTT. Translating gives CASSMGINNSPLHF.

The V and J genes are TRBV28 and TRBJ2-7, with 10 bases lining up with TRBD1. With V trimmed by 6 bases and J by 4 bases, 9 bases remained unmatched. Germline CDR1 is MDHEN and CDR2 is SYDVKM. The CDR3 is 15 residues long. This CDR3 is CASSTPGTGVYEQYF. The DNA of the CDR3 is TGTGCCAGCAGCACCCCGGGGACAGGGGTGTACGAGCAGTACTTC.

The V call is TRBV28, the J call TRBJ2-7, with D tentatively TRBD2 (5 bases). This CDR3 spans 11 amino acids. Looked up from germline, CDR1 is MDHEN and CDR2 is SYDVKM. Trimming left V 7 bases short and J 7 bases short, with 11 bases between. DNA for the CDR3: TGTGCCAGCACCTCCCGACTAGAGCAGTACTTC. Encoded protein: CASTSRLEQYF.

V and J are TRBV3-1 (or the pseudogene TRBV3-2) and TRBJ2-2; TRBD2 matches 12 bases. Germline V gene lookup returns CDR1 LGHDT and CDR2 YNNKEL (reference sequence). The V and J ends lost 1 base and 4 bases, in that order; junction bases with no gene match: 4. The CDR3 is 17 residues long. CDR3 amino acids: CASSQAASGRGTGELFF. CDR3 coding DNA: TGTGCCAGCAGCCAAGCAGCTAGCGGGAGGGGCACCGGGGAGCTGTTTTTT.

In its sample, this clone was seen once. J is TRBJ2-1 and V is TRBV7-9; D might be TRBD2 (6 bases). The CDR3 extends over 13 amino acids. Germline CDR1 and CDR2: SEHNR and FQNEAQ (reference sequence). Between the trimmed V and J ends, which lost 5 bases and 6 bases, there was a span of 11 bases. The CDR3 sequence is CASSTVGGNEQFF. The CDR3 DNA reads as TGTGCCAGCAGCACGGTCGGGGGCAATGAGCAGTTCTTC.